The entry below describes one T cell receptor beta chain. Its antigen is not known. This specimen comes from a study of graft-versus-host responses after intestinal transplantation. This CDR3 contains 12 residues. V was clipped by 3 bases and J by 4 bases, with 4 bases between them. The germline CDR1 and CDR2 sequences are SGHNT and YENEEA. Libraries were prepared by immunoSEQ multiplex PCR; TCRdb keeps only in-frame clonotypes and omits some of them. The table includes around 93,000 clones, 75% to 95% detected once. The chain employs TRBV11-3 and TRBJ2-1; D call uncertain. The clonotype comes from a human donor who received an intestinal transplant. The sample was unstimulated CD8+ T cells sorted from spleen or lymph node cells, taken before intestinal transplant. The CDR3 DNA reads TGTGCCAGCAGCTTGGGGTACAATGAGCAGTTCTTC. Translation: CASSLGYNEQFF.